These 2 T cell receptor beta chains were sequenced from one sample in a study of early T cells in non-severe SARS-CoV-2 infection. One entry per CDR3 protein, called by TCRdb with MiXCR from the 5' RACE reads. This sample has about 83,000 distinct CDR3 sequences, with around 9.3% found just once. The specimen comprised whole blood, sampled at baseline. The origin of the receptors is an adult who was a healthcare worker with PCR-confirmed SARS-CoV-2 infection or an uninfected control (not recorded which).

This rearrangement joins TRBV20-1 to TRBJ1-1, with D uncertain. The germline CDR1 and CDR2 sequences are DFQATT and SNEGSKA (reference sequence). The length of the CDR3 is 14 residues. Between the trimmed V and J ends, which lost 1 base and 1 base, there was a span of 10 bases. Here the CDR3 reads CSARVTPGNTEAFF. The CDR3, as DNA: TGCAGTGCTAGAGTAACGCCAGGGAACACTGAAGCTTTCTTT.

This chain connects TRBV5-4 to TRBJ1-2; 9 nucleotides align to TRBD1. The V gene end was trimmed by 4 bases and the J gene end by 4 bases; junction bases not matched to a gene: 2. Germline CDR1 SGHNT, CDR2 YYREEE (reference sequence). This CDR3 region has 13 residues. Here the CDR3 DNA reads TGTGCCAGCAGCCAGACAGGGGGCTATGGCTACACCTTC. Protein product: CASSQTGGYGYTF. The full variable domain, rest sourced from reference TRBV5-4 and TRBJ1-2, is ETGVTQSPTHLIKTRGQQVTLRCSSQSGHNTVSWYQQALGQGPQFIFQYYREEENGRGNFPPRFSGLQFPNYSSELNVNALELDDSALYLCASSQTGGYGYTFGSGTRLTVV.